The 25 T cell receptor beta chains presented below share a single source sample, sequenced in a study of beta chain features in type 1 diabetes. Their specific antigens are unknown. Every isolated RNA sample was fully reverse transcribed, so sequencing captured expressed TCRB transcripts. Some clones are missing from TCRdb's copy, which holds only in-frame ones; the method was immunoSEQ multiplex PCR. The repertoire has 120,000 or so clones, roughly 17% of them found once; the top ten carry roughly 2.6%. Study-wide results and limits: In all four CD4+ subsets, TCRB CDR3 length was significantly, moderately reduced in type 1 diabetes.

The sequenced sample consisted of central memory CD4+ T cells from blood. These TCRs come from a man younger than 35 with type 1 diabetes.

Here the CDR3 DNA reads TGTGCCAGCAGCACCCAGACAGGGACAGGTCAGCCCCAGCATTTT. Protein sequence: CASSTQTGTGQPQHF. This sequence joins TRBV7-2 and TRBJ1-5; TRBD1 matches 8 bases. The germline V gene encodes CDR1 SGHTA and CDR2 FQGNSA. The CDR3 covers 15 residues. The J segment lost 6 bases and the V segment lost 5 bases, leaving 9 bases of the junction unmatched.

Turning to this clone: Distinct nucleotide sequences in the sample also encode this CDR3. The J gene is TRBJ2-3, the V gene TRBV27; weak D call: TRBD1 (5 bases). This CDR3 region has 12 residues. The ends were cut back, 6 bases at V and 3 bases at J, with 7 bases in the middle. The V gene's germline CDR1 is MNHEY and CDR2 SMNVEV (reference sequence). CDR3 in DNA: TGTGCCAGCAGGGGGCGTACAGATACGCAGTATTTT. Residues: CASRGRTDTQYF.

This clone appeared a few times. This chain links TRBV7-9 with TRBJ2-5; D might be TRBD1 (5 bases). Trimming left V 0 bases short and J 5 bases short, with 16 bases between. Looked up from germline, CDR1 is SEHNR and CDR2 is FQNEAQ (reference sequence). There are 16 residues in the CDR3. The CDR3 sequence is CASSLAMGREGETQYF. The CDR3 DNA follows: TGTGCCAGCAGCTTAGCGATGGGCAGGGAAGGGGAGACCCAGTACTTC.

To note about this clone: The identical CDR3 is also encoded by other nucleotide sequences in the sample. V and J are TRBV18 and TRBJ2-5, with 9 bases fitting TRBD2. V trimming: 1 base; J trimming: 5 bases; junction bases outside the gene matches: 5. Germline V gives CDR1 KGHSH, CDR2 LQKENI. The CDR3 runs 15 residues. CDR3: CASSPQGAGGETQYF. DNA for the CDR3: TGTGCCAGCTCACCACAGGGAGCGGGAGGCGAGACCCAGTACTTC.

This clone was counted only a few times. V and J are TRBV6-5 and TRBJ2-7, with TRBD2 matching 11 bases. Trimming cost V 0 bases and J 7 bases; bases outside gene matches: 5. CDR1 is MNHEY and CDR2 is SVGAGI in the germline V gene. The CDR3 spans 15 residues. The DNA for the CDR3 is TGTGCCAGCAGTTACTCAACTAGCGGGGGATTGGAGCAGTACTTC. This encodes CASSYSTSGGLEQYF.

This clone showed up just a few times. Distinct nucleotide sequences in the sample also encode this CDR3. The J gene is TRBJ2-3, the V gene TRBV7-2; possible D gene TRBD1, 6 bases. The CDR3 is made up of 15 amino acids. Germline V gives CDR1 SGHTA, CDR2 FQGNSA. V lost 1 base and J 1 base, leaving 9 bases between the germline ends. The CDR3 bases are TGTGCCAGCAGCTTAGACAGGGCGGGCACAGATACGCAGTATTTT. Residues: CASSLDRAGTDTQYF.

This clone was counted a few times. V usage is TRBV10-3 and J usage is TRBJ2-1; D unclear. Trimming stripped 3 bases from V and 8 bases from J, with 8 bases between. There are 12 residues in the CDR3. Looked up from germline, CDR1 is ENHRY and CDR2 is SYGVKD. Here the CDR3 reads CAISESLDEQFF. CDR3 bases: TGTGCCATCAGTGAAAGTTTGGATGAGCAGTTCTTC.

The genes are TRBV11-2 and TRBJ2-1; 7 nucleotides align to TRBD1. Germline V gene data show CDR1 as SGHAT and CDR2 as FQNNGV. The CDR3 loop spans 15 amino acids. V lost 3 bases to trimming and J lost 4 bases; unmatched junction nucleotides: 6. CDR3 protein: CASSFGQALYNEQFF. The CDR3 DNA reads as TGTGCCAGCAGCTTCGGACAGGCCTTATACAATGAGCAGTTCTTC.

This chain uses TRBV4-2 with TRBJ2-5; D ambiguous. The germline gives CDR1 LGHNA, CDR2 YNFKEQ. CDR3 length: 12 amino acids. The ends were cut back, 4 bases at V and 5 bases at J, with 8 bases in the middle. The DNA for the CDR3 is TGTGCCAGCAGCCTAGTAGGCGAGACCCAGTACTTC. Amino acids: CASSLVGETQYF.

The sample holds a few counts of this clone. The chain links TRBV28 to TRBJ2-7; 8 positions agree with TRBD1. The germline CDR1 and CDR2 sequences are MDHEN and SYDVKM. The CDR3 covers 14 residues. After removal of 3 bases from V and 2 bases from J, the junction contained 3 bases not matched to a gene. The CDR3 DNA is TGTGCCAGCAGTTTCCCAGGGGGCCCCTACGAGCAGTACTTC. This gives the protein CASSFPGGPYEQYF. Filled out from reference TRBV28 and TRBJ2-7, the complete variable domain reads DVKVTQSSRYLVKRTGEKVFLECVQDMDHENMFWYRQDPGLGLRLIYFSYDVKMKEKGDIPEGYSVSREKKERFSLILESASTNQTSMYLCASSFPGGPYEQYFGPGTRLTVT.

The V gene is TRBV4-1, the J gene TRBJ2-7; 8 bases agree with TRBD2. Trimming at V came to 1 base and at J to 4 bases, leaving 12 bases not matched to a gene. Germline V CDR1 and CDR2: MGHRA, YSYEKL. This CDR3 is built from 17 residues. The CDR3 reads CASSQGNGREVRYEQYF. Written as DNA, the CDR3 is TGCGCCAGCAGCCAAGGGAACGGGCGGGAGGTGAGGTACGAGCAGTACTTC.

The chain recombines TRBV29-1 with TRBJ1-1, with a possible D match to TRBD1 (5 bases). Germline V gene sequence: CDR1 SQVTM, CDR2 ANQGSEA. Trimming shortened V by 3 bases and J by 1 base, and 9 bases separated the two germline ends. The CDR3 consists of 13 residues. DNA for the CDR3: TGCAGCGTTGACACAGGTGGGAACACTGAAGCTTTCTTT. Protein product: CSVDTGGNTEAFF.

Points on this clone: It differs at one base from a far larger clone, so likely a read error. The chain is built from TRBV30 and TRBJ1-1; no firm D call. The V gene's germline CDR1 is GTSNPN and CDR2 SVGIG (reference sequence). V was clipped by 3 bases and J by 1 base, with 15 bases between them. The CDR3 is 15 amino acids. The CDR3 sequence: CAWRDLRATNTEAFF. In DNA, the CDR3 is TGTGCCTGGAGGGATCTCCGGGCAACGAACACTGAAGCTTTCTTT.

The chain recombines TRBV6-1 with TRBJ2-7, with D perhaps matching TRBD2 (5 bases). Germline V CDR1 and CDR2: MNHNS, SASEGT. V gave up 2 bases and J gave up 2 bases, with 10 bases separating them. This CDR3 is built from 14 residues. The CDR3 sequence is CASSEPGFTYEQYF. The CDR3 bases are TGTGCCAGCAGTGAACCGGGATTTACCTACGAGCAGTACTTC.

This clone was seen repeatedly, ten times or more. The rearrangement links TRBV5-1 to TRBJ2-7; TRBD2 matches 9 bases. Trimming cost V 0 bases and J 6 bases; bases outside gene matches: 7. Germline-derived CDR1 and CDR2 are SGHRS and YFSETQ. This CDR3 spans 15 amino acids. The CDR3, as DNA: TGCGCCAGCAGCTTGGATTTTAGCGGGAGAGGCGAGCAGTACTTC. Protein sequence: CASSLDFSGRGEQYF. The full variable domain, completed using reference TRBV5-1 and TRBJ2-7, is KAGVTQTPRYLIKTRGQQVTLSCSPISGHRSVSWYQQTPGQGLQFLFEYFSETQRNKGNFPGRFSGRQFSNSRSEMNVSTLELGDSALYLCASSLDFSGRGEQYFGPGTRLTVT.

This clone was seen ten or more times. The V and J genes are TRBV7-2 and TRBJ2-7, with TRBD2 identical over 9 bases. The length of the CDR3 is 15 residues. With V trimmed by 4 bases and J by 4 bases, 8 bases remained unmatched. Germline V gene sequence: CDR1 SGHTA, CDR2 FQGNSA. The chain's CDR3 is CASSYNSGGSYEQYF. The CDR3 DNA is TGTGCCAGCAGCTATAATAGCGGGGGAAGTTACGAGCAGTACTTC. The full variable domain, with the rest looked up from reference TRBV7-2 and TRBJ2-7, is GAGVSQSPSNKVTEKGKDVELRCDPISGHTALYWYRQSLGQGLEFLIYFQGNSAPDKSGLPSDRFSAERTGGSVSTLTIQRTQQEDSAVYLCASSYNSGGSYEQYFGPGTRLTVT.

This clone was counted once. The rearrangement links TRBV6-6 to TRBJ2-5; D gene unclear. The CDR3 extends over 11 amino acids. V lost 10 bases, J lost 5 bases, and 11 bases lay in between. Germline V lookup: CDR1 MNHNY, CDR2 SVGAGI (reference sequence). CDR3 loop: CATSVGETQYF. The CDR3 DNA follows: TGTGCCACCTCCGTTGGTGAGACCCAGTACTTC.

The chain has TRBV19 and TRBJ2-7, with 10 bases fitting TRBD1. The V and J ends lost 5 bases and 6 bases, in that order; junction bases with no gene match: 7. From germline, CDR1 is LNHDA and CDR2 SQIVND (reference sequence). The CDR3 length is 14 residues. Written as DNA, the CDR3 is TGTGCCAGTAGTCCCCGGACAGGGGGTCGCGAGCAGTACTTC. It specifies CASSPRTGGREQYF.

The V call is TRBV6-6, the J call TRBJ2-1; D unresolved. The CDR3 covers 13 residues. The V gene lost 1 base and the J gene lost 6 bases, with 7 bases spanning the gap. Germline V lookup: CDR1 MNHNY, CDR2 SVGAGI (reference sequence). DNA for the CDR3: TGTGCCAGCAGTTACTTTATCAGCAATGAGCAGTTCTTC. It encodes CASSYFISNEQFF.

The chain is built from TRBV5-4 and TRBJ2-2, with TRBD1 matching over 7 bases. The germline V gene has CDR1 SGHNT and CDR2 YYREEE (reference sequence). This CDR3 has 15 amino acids. Trimming removed 4 bases from V and 5 bases from J; junction bases left unmatched: 8. The CDR3 DNA sequence: TGTGCCAGCAGCCGGACAGGCCTCGAAACCGGGGAGCTGTTTTTT. The encoded protein is CASSRTGLETGELFF.

A few counts support this clone. The chain has TRBV30 and TRBJ1-2; D is ambiguous. This CDR3 comprises 11 residues. The V and J ends lost 1 base and 4 bases respectively, with 4 bases between them. In germline, CDR1 is GTSNPN, CDR2 SVGIG (reference sequence). The CDR3 is CAWSEGYGYTF. The CDR3 bases are TGTGCCTGGAGTGAAGGCTATGGCTACACCTTC.

In nucleotides, the CDR3 is TGTGCCAGTAGTATCGTAGGCAGGGGGAAAGAGACCCAGTACTTC. Translating gives CASSIVGRGKETQYF. V is TRBV19 and J is TRBJ2-5; TRBD1 aligns across 7 bases. This CDR3 has 15 residues. V trimming: 3 bases; J trimming: 3 bases; junction bases outside the gene matches: 7. Germline V gives CDR1 LNHDA, CDR2 SQIVND (reference sequence). Combining the CDR3 with reference TRBV19 and TRBJ2-5 gives the whole variable domain DGGITQSPKYLFRKEGQNVTLSCEQNLNHDAMYWYRQDPGQGLRLIYYSQIVNDFQKGDIAEGYSVSREKKESFPLTVTSAQKNPTAFYLCASSIVGRGKETQYFGPGTRLLVL.

On this clone: One end of the junction does not line up with germline, which may come from a read error. J is TRBJ2-3 and V is TRBV6-6; TRBD2 matches 9 bases. This CDR3 spans 15 amino acids. Germline loops: CDR1 MNHNY, CDR2 SVGAGI (reference sequence). Here the CDR3 reads CASTRGGGGTNTQYF. In nucleotides, the CDR3 is TGTGCCAGCACGAGAGGCGGGGGGGGCACAAATACGCAGTATTTT.

The V gene is TRBV9, the J gene TRBJ1-2, with D hard to call. Trimming removed 0 bases at V and 2 bases at J, with 11 bases between. Germline V lookup: CDR1 SGDLS, CDR2 YYNGEE. The CDR3 is 15 amino acids. The CDR3: CASSVEPSGNYGYTF. CDR3 coding DNA: TGTGCCAGCAGCGTAGAACCATCGGGGAACTATGGCTACACCTTC.

This clone showed up just a few times. The CDR3 region is CASSLATTHTDTQYF. The DNA for the CDR3 is TGTGCCAGCAGCTTGGCGACAACCCACACAGATACGCAGTATTTT. V gene TRBV5-4 combines with J gene TRBJ2-3; the D is unclear. Germline CDR1 reads SGHNT; CDR2 reads YYREEE (reference sequence). Deletions cut 0 bases from V and 2 bases from J, with 10 bases between. The CDR3 totals 15 residues.